This T cell receptor (beta chain) was sequenced for a study of blood T cell repertoires in COVID-19. The CDR3 consists of 16 residues. Trimming pared 4 bases from V and 3 bases from J, leaving 18 bases between. The germline V gene has CDR1 SGHVS and CDR2 FQNEAQ. Data came from immunoSEQ multiplex PCR; TCRdb stores just in-frame clones and leaves some out. The sample lists tens of thousands of clones; approximately 83% were seen once. The TCR comes from a woman aged 60 to 75 with acute or convalescent COVID-19. The chain joins TRBV7-8 to TRBJ1-1; TRBD1 is a possible D gene (6 bases). Sequenced material: peripheral blood. The DNA of the CDR3 is TGTGCCAGCAGCTCCCAGGGAGGGGGTATGGACACTGAAGCTTTCTTT. It is translated as CASSSQGGGMDTEAFF.